This TCR beta chain was sequenced for a study of somatic mutations in cytotoxic T cells in rheumatoid arthritis (dated by TCRdb to about 2017). Notes on the research overall: Patient peripheral blood (approximately 27 ml EDTA) was drawn right after diagnosis and before any treatment started. A FACSAria II or Sony SH800 was used to flow-sort some V beta antibody-stained T-cell populations at nearly 100% purity, and TCRB sequencing was also done on sorted V beta1+ cells. To characterize clonality, the study used TCRB deep sequencing while asking whether somatic mutations are carried by expanded CD8+ T-cell clones in newly diagnosed, untreated rheumatoid arthritis. For roughly 63 rheumatoid arthritis patients and more than 15 healthy controls, TCRB deep sequencing was carried out. Median age was essentially the same in the patient group and the control group.

CD4+ and CD8+ cells were isolated by positive magnetic bead selection on an AutoMACS, and purity was checked by flow cytometry. Clonal expansions were first screened by flow cytometry with a TCR V beta antibody panel, then characterized by TCRB deep sequencing of sorted CD8+ fractions. Peripheral blood mononuclear cells were isolated by Ficoll-Paque PLUS density gradient separation. Using Nucleospin Tissue or Tissue XS kits, DNA was extracted from CD4-enriched, CD8-enriched or PBMC samples, with quantification by a Qubit 2.0 fluorometer. Findings and caveats that apply to the study as a whole: The slight underrepresentation of TRBV07 in patients was not corrected for multiple comparisons. Several identical CD8+ TCRB sequences were found in both blood and synovial fluid, and in 8 of 65 patients the largest CD8+ clone exceeded 20% of CD8+ cells. The antigen targets of the expanded CD8+ clones were unknown, and absence from virus-specific databases did not rule out viral specificity. CD8+ T-cell clonality in rheumatoid arthritis patients was not significantly different from that in age-matched healthy controls. In patients, CD8+ clonality rose with age (Spearman r of about 0.51), which was not the case in healthy controls.

V is clipped by 4 bases and J by 3 bases, and the sequence between their germline boundaries is 6 bases long. CDR1 and CDR2 (SGHNT, YYREEE) derive from the germline V gene (reference sequence). From cysteine to phenylalanine, the CDR3 is 12 amino acids long. Of all the DNA, just the CDR3 is kept, 36 bases in frame from base 1. The immunoSEQ assay was applied to genomic DNA for TCRB CDR3 sequencing. Per the authors' processing: Published virus-specific TCRB sequences were compared with patient CD8+ clones larger than 1%, and only a few matches were found. The analyses included only productive TCRB rearrangements. Clonality was calculated as a Shannon entropy-based productive clonality index, and a clone was defined by a unique TCRB CDR3 sequence. The template counts of each clone relative to the total templates per sample were used to calculate repertoire overlap between two samples. V-gene usage from TCRB sequencing and V-gene usage measured by flow cytometry were correlated (Spearman r of roughly 0.56). TCRdb carries this immuneACCESS record with in-frame sequences only. Its versions omit some clonotypes, under half of them owing to an unresolved V gene in the studies checked, with the rest unexplained. The V and J calls and clone size were taken over from that table, and D and trimming were inferred from the DNA. This sample comprises just over 30,000 clones, around four fifths of them detected only once. The ten largest clonotypes hold 8% to 9% of the sample.

A note on this clone: The antigen it recognizes is unknown. Base-call qualities are not available, and no considerably larger clone is one nucleotide away.

The receptor chain draws on TRBV5-4 and TRBJ2-3; the D segment cannot be called with confidence. Sequences were obtained from CD8+ T cells sorted from blood. This TCR derives from an adult with rheumatoid arthritis. The nucleotide sequence is TGTGCCAGCAGCCGCCTGACAGATACGCAGTATTTT. Protein translation: CASSRLTDTQYF.